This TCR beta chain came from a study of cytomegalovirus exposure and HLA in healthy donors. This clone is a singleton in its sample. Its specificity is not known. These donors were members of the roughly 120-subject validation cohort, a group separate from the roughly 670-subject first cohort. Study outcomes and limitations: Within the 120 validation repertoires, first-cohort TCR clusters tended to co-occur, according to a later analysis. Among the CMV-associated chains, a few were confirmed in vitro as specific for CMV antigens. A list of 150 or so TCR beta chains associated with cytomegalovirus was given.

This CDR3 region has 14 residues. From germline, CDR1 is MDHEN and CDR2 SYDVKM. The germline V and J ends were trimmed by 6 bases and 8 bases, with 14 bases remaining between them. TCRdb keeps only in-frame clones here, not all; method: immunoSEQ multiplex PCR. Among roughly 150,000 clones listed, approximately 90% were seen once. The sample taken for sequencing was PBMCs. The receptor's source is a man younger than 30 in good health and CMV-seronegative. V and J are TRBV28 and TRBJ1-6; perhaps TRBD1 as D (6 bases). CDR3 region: CASRLGQRYSPLHF. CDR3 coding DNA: TGTGCCAGCAGGTTAGGACAGAGGTATTCACCCCTCCACTTT.